The 2 T cell receptor beta chains given below trace back to one sample, sequenced in a study of T cells of healthy individuals. TCRdb re-called the 5' RACE reads with MiXCR, one entry per CDR3 protein. The repertoire holds roughly 87,000 distinct CDR3 sequences, approximately 15% seen once, with around 6.4% in the top ten. The receptors derive from a human donor in good health.

Ten or more counts support this clonotype. This chain links TRBV6-1 with TRBJ1-6, with 7 bases matching TRBD1. J was trimmed by 8 bases and V by 7 bases; bases with no gene match: 8. Germline values: CDR1 MNHNS, CDR2 SASEGT. The CDR3 consists of 14 residues. The CDR3 DNA follows: TGTGCCAGCACCAGGGGGGGAGGTCATTCACCCCTCCACTTT. Protein product: CASTRGGGHSPLHF.

This chain connects TRBV20-1 to TRBJ2-3; no definite D call. The length of the CDR3 is 12 residues. Trimming cost V 5 bases and J 6 bases, with 12 bases left between them. Germline lookup yields CDR1 DFQATT and CDR2 SNEGSKA (reference sequence). The chain's CDR3 is CSAGRGLDTQYF. For the CDR3, the DNA is TGCAGTGCTGGACGTGGGTTGGATACGCAGTATTTT.